The rows below give T cell receptor beta chains drawn from one sample of a study of PD-1 blockade in classical Hodgkin lymphoma. The method was immunoSEQ multiplex PCR; TCRdb's version includes in-frame clones alone and lacks a portion of them. The sample includes roughly 150,000 clones, nearly 80% of them seen just once. The sample here was peripheral blood mononuclear cells (PBMCs), taken before the second cycle of nivolumab. These receptors originate from a human donor with classical Hodgkin lymphoma. The CDR3 runs from the conserved cysteine through the conserved F or W. The D gene is left open where the match is weak. Clone size is shown for a subset of rows, as once, few, many or a class of expanded clone.

V,J,D,size,DNA,CDR3
TRBV4-3,TRBJ1-2,TRBD1,once,TGCGCCAGCAGCCAAGGGACAGGCTATGGCTACACCTTC,CASSQGTGYGYTF
TRBV7-9,TRBJ1-2,TRBD1,.,TGTGCCAGCAGCCTTACAGGGACAGGTGGCTACACCTTC,CASSLTGTGGYTF
TRBV7-2,TRBJ2-3,TRBD2,once,TGTGCCAGCAGCTCCAGGACTAGCGGGAGGTGGGATACGCAGTATTTT,CASSSRTSGRWDTQYF
TRBV7-2,TRBJ2-1,TRBD2,once,TGTGCCAGCAGCATCGGACTAGCGTCGAATGAGCAGTTCTTC,CASSIGLASNEQFF
TRBV28,TRBJ2-2,.,.,TGTGCCAGCAGTTTATTTGGGGCCACCGGGGAGCTGTTTTTT,CASSLFGATGELFF
TRBV14,TRBJ2-4,TRBD1,.,TGTGCCAGCAGCCAAGTTTGGGGACAGGGGAAAAACATTCAGTACTTC,CASSQVWGQGKNIQYF
TRBV18,TRBJ2-5,TRBD2,.,TGTGCCAGCTCACCACCCCAAGCGGGAGCCCAAGAGACCCAGTACTTC,CASSPPQAGAQETQYF
TRBV7-3,TRBJ1-2,.,.,TGTGCCAGCAGCCAACACGCCTCATCAGCTAACTATGGCTACACCTTC,CASSQHASSANYGYTF
TRBV10-3,TRBJ1-2,.,.,TGTGCCATCAGTGACCCAGCCAGGGCAACTAGCTATGGCTACACCTTC,CAISDPARATSYGYTF
TRBV7-3,TRBJ2-7,.,.,TGTGCCAGCAGCTTAGAAGGGGCAGCTTCCTACGAGCAGTACTTC,CASSLEGAASYEQYF
TRBV5-4,TRBJ2-1,TRBD1,.,TGTGCCAGCAGCCAAGAGTATTGGGACAGGGGCTACAATGAGCAGTTCTTC,CASSQEYWDRGYNEQFF
TRBV28,TRBJ2-5,TRBD1,.,TGTGCCAGCAGTTCAAGGGTGGGGACAGGAGAGACCCAGTACTTC,CASSSRVGTGETQYF
TRBV6-6,TRBJ1-5,.,.,TGTGCCAGCAGTCCAGACAGATTGGCCCAGCATTTT,CASSPDRLAQHF
TRBV10-3,TRBJ1-2,TRBD1,.,TGTGCCATCAGTGAGTCGCCGGGACAGGGGTCCTATGGCTACACCTTC,CAISESPGQGSYGYTF
TRBV6-4,TRBJ1-2,.,.,TGTGCCAGCAGCGAAGGTCCAGCCAGCTATGGCTACACCTTC,CASSEGPASYGYTF
TRBV4-2,TRBJ2-2,TRBD2,.,TGTGCCAGCAGCCTAGGGACTAGCGTAGCCGGGGAGCTGTTTTTT,CASSLGTSVAGELFF
TRBV19,TRBJ2-1,TRBD1,.,TGTGCCAGTAGTATAGATGAAGGGGGCCACAATGAGCAGTTCTTC,CASSIDEGGHNEQFF
TRBV11-2,TRBJ1-1,.,.,TGTGCCAGCAGCTTAGTATCAGGACTGGGTGAAGCTTTCTTT,CASSLVSGLGEAFF
TRBV10-3,TRBJ2-7,TRBD2,.,TGTGCCATCAGTGAATATAGCGGGGACGAGCAGTACTTC,CAISEYSGDEQYF
TRBV9,TRBJ2-7,.,.,TGTGCCAGCAGCGTAGCTTGGGGGGGCCGCCAGGGCGAGCAGTACTTC,CASSVAWGGRQGEQYF
TRBV28,TRBJ2-3,.,.,TGTGCCAGCAGTTTACGGTCCACAGATACGCAGTATTTT,CASSLRSTDTQYF
TRBV9,TRBJ2-1,.,.,TGTGCCAGCAGCGTGTCGGGGCTTGGGGGCTATGAGCAGTTCTTC,CASSVSGLGGYEQFF
TRBV28,TRBJ1-2,.,.,TGTGCCAGCAGTTTATCAGGCGCTGGCTACACCTTC,CASSLSGAGYTF
TRBV18,TRBJ1-5,.,.,TGTGCCAGCTCACCAGATCCGAATCAGCCCCAGCATTTT,CASSPDPNQPQHF
TRBV7-9,TRBJ2-7,TRBD1,few,TGTGCCGGAGGGGACAGGGGCTACGAGCAGTACTTC,CAGGDRGYEQYF